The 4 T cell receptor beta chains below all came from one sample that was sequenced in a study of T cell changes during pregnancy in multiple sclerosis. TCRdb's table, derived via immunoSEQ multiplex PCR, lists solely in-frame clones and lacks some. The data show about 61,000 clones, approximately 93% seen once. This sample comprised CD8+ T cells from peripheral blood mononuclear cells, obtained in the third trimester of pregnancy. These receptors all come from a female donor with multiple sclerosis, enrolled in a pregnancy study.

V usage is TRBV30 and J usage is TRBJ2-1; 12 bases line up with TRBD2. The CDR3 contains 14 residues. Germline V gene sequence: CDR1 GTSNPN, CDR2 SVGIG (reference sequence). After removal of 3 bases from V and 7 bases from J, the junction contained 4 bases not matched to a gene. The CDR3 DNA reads TGTGCCTGGAGGCTAGCGGGAGGGGTAAATGAGCAGTTCTTC. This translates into CAWRLAGGVNEQFF.

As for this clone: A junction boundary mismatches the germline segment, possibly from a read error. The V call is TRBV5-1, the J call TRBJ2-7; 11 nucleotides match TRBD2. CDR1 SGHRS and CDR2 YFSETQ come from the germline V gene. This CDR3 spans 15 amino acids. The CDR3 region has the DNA TGTGCCAGCAGCACGACTAGCGGGGTCCATCTGGAGCAGTACTTC. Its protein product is CASSTTSGVHLEQYF. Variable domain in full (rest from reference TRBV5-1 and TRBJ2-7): KAGVTQTPRYLIKTRGQQVTLSCSPISGHRSVSWYQQTPGQGLQFLFEYFSETQRNKGNFPGRFSGRQFSNSRSEMNVSTLELGDSALYLCASSTTSGVHLEQYFGPGTRLTVT.

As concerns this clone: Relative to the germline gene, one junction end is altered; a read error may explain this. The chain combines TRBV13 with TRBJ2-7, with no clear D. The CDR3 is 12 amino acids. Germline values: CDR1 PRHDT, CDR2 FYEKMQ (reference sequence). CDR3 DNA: TGTGCCAGCAGCTTAGGAGCCTACGGGCAGTACTTC. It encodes CASSLGAYGQYF.

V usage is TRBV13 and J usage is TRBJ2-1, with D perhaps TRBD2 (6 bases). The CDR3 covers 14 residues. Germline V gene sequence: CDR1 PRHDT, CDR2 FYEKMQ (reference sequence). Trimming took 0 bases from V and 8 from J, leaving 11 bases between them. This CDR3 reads CASSLGLARDEQFF. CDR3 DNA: TGTGCCAGCAGCTTAGGACTAGCTAGGGATGAGCAGTTCTTC. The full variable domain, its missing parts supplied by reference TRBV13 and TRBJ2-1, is AAGVIQSPRHLIKEKRETATLKCYPIPRHDTVYWYQQGPGQDPQFLISFYEKMQSDKGSIPDRFSAQQFSDYHSELNMSSLELGDSALYFCASSLGLARDEQFFGPGTRLTVL.